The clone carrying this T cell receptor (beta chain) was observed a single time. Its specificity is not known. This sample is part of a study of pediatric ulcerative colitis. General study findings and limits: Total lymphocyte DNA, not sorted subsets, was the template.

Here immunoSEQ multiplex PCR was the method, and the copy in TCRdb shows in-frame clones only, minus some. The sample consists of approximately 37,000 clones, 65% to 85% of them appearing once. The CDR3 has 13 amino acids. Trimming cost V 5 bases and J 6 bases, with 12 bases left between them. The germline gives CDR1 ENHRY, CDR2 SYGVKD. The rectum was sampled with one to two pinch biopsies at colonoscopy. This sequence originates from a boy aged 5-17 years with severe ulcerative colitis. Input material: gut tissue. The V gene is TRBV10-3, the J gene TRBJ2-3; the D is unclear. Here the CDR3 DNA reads TGTGCCATCAGTCCTGGCGTGGGGGATACGCAGTATTTT. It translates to CAISPGVGDTQYF.